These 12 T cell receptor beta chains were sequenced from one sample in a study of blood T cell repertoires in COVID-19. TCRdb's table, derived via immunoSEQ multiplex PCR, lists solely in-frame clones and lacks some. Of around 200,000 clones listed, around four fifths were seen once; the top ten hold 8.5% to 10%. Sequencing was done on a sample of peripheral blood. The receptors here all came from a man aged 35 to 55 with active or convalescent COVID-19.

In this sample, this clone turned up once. CDR3 coding DNA: TGTGCCAGCTCAGGTACAAGCACAGATACGCAGTATTTT. It is translated as CASSGTSTDTQYF. The chain is built from TRBV18 and TRBJ2-3, with D unclear. This CDR3 is 13 amino acids long. The V gene lost 5 bases and the J gene lost 0 bases, with 6 bases spanning the gap. The germline V gene has CDR1 KGHSH and CDR2 LQKENI.

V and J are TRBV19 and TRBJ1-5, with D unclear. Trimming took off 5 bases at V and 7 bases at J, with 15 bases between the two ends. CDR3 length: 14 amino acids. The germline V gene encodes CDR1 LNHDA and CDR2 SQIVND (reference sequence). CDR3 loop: CASSYGERNQPQHF. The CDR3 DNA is TGTGCCAGTAGTTACGGGGAGAGGAACCAGCCCCAGCATTTT.

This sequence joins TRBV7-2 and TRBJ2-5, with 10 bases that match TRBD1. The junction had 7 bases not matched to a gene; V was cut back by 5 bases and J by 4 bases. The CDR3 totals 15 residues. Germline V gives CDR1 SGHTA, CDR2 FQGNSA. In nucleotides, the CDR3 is TGTGCCAGCAGCCCTCGACAGGGGGCAGGAGAGACCCAGTACTTC. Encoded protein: CASSPRQGAGETQYF.

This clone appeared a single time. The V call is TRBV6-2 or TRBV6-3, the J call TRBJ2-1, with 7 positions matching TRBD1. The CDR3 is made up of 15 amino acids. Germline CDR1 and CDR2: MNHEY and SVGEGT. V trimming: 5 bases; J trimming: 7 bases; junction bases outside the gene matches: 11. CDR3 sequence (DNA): TGTGCCAGCAGTAATAGCGAGGGGGCGAGTAATGAGCAGTTCTTC. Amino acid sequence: CASSNSEGASNEQFF.

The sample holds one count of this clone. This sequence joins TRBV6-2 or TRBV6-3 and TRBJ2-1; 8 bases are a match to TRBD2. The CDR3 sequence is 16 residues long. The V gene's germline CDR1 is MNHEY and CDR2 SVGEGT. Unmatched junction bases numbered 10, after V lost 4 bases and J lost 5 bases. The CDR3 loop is CASSWSGGGPNNEQFF. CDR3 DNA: TGTGCCAGCAGTTGGTCGGGGGGGGGACCCAACAATGAGCAGTTCTTC.

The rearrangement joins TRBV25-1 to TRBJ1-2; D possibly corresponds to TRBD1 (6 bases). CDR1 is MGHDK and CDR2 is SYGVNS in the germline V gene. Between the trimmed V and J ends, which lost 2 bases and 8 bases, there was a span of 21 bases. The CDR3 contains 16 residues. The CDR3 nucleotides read TGTGCCAGCAGTGAAACCTTTGTAGTACAGGGTCACGGCTACACCTTC. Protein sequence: CASSETFVVQGHGYTF.

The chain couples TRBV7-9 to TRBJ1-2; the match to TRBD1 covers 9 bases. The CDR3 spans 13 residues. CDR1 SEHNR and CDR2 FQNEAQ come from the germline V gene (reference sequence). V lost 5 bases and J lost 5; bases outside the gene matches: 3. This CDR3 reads CASSSGQGYGYTF. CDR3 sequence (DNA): TGTGCCAGCAGCAGCGGACAGGGGTATGGCTACACCTTC.

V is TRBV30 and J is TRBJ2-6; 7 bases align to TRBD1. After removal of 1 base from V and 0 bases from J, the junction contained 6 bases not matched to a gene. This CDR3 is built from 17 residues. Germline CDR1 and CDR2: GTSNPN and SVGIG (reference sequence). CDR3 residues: CAWSGRTGLSGANVLTF. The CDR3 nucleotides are TGTGCCTGGAGTGGAAGGACAGGACTCTCTGGGGCCAACGTCCTGACTTTC.

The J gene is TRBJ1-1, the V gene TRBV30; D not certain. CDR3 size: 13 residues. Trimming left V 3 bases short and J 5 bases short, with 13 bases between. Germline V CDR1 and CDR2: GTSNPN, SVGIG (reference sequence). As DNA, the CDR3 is TGTGCCTGGAGGAAAGGGTGGGAGACTGAAGCTTTCTTT. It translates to CAWRKGWETEAFF.

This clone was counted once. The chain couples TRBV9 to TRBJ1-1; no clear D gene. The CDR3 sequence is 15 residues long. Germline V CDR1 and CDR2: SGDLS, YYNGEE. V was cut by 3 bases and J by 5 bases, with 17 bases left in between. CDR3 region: CASSDPAGYSTEAFF. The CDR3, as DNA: TGTGCCAGCAGCGACCCGGCGGGGTACTCGACTGAAGCTTTCTTT.

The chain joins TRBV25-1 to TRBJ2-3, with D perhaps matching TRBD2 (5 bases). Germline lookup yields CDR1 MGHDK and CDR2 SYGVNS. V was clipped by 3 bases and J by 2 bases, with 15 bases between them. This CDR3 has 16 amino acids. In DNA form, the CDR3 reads TGTGCCAGCAGTGACTCAGCGAGAGGGCCCACAGATACGCAGTATTTT. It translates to CASSDSARGPTDTQYF. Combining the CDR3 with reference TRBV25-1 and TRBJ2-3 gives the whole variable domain EADIYQTPRYLVIGTGKKITLECSQTMGHDKMYWYQQDPGMELHLIHYSYGVNSTEKGDLSSESTVSRIRTEHFPLTLESARPSHTSQYLCASSDSARGPTDTQYFGPGTRLTVL.

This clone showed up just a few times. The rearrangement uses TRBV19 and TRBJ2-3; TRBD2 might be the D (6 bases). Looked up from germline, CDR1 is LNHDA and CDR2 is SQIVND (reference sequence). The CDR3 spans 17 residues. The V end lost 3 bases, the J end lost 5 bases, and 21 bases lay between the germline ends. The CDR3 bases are TGTGCCAGTAGTATTTGGGACTCCCTTAAATGGGGAGATACGCAGTATTTT. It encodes CASSIWDSLKWGDTQYF.